This T cell receptor (beta chain) was documented in a study of T cells in Graves' hyperthyroidism and ophthalmopathy. V was pared by 6 bases and J by 0 bases, with 9 bases between. The CDR3 consists of 14 residues. This clonotype was counted only a few times. The CDR3 regions of TCR beta were amplified from RNA transcripts. The study used the HTBI primer set for a first-round RT-PCR of the TCR CDR3. TCRdb reanalysed the multiplex PCR reads using MiXCR and keeps one entry per CDR3 protein. The sample lists 300,000 to 400,000 distinct CDR3 sequences, approximately 17% seen once, with over 35% in the top ten.

The rearrangement joins TRBV12-3 or TRBV12-4 to TRBJ1-3; D gene uncertain. Sequencing was done on a sample of blood. The receptor was isolated from a man aged 18 to 30 with Graves' ophthalmopathy. The CDR3 bases are TGTGCCAGCAGCGAAGGGAACTCTGGAAACACCATATATTTT. Translation gives CASSEGNSGNTIYF.